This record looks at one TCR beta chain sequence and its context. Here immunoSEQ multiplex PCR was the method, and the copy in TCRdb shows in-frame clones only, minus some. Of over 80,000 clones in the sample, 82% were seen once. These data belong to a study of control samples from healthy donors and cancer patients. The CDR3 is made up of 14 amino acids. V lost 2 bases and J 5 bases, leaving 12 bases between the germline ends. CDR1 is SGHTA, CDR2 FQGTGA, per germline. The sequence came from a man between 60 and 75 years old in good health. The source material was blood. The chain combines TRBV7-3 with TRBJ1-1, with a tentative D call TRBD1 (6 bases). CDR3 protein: CASSLRAGATEAFF. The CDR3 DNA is TGTGCCAGCAGCTTACGCGCGGGGGCAACTGAAGCTTTCTTT. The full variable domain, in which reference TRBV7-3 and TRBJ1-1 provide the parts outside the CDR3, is GAGVSQTPSNKVTEKGKYVELRCDPISGHTALYWYRQSLGQGPEFLIYFQGTGAADDSGLPNDRFFAVRPEGSVSTLKIQRTERGDSAVYLCASSLRAGATEAFFGQGTRLTVV.